This T cell receptor beta chain was captured by sequencing in a study of T cells after yellow fever vaccination. Findings and limits, study-wide: Weaker, the secondary response had a peak occurring faster, on day 5 versus 15. At under 98% for CD4 and about 87% for CD8, most primary-vaccination clones showed up again after the booster.

The authors made TCR cDNA by 5'RACE template switching, adding a universal primer site and UMIs. A single record per CDR3 protein comes from TCRdb applying MiXCR to the 5' RACE reads. The data hold 400,000 to 650,000 distinct CDR3 sequences, with roughly a fifth observed a single time. Comment on this clonotype: Its antigen is unknown.

Trimming at V came to 5 bases and at J to 8 bases, leaving 6 bases not matched to a gene. The CDR3 consists of 13 residues. Germline V gene sequence: CDR1 DFQATT, CDR2 SNEGSKA (reference sequence). The chain is built from TRBV20-1 and TRBJ2-1; TRBD2 agrees at 10 bases. The source was PBMCs, collected around 3 weeks after the first yellow fever vaccination. This receptor was identified in a man younger than 35 who received the YFV17D yellow fever vaccine. CDR3 region: CSAYSGGSYEQFF. CDR3 in DNA: TGCAGTGCTTATAGCGGGGGGAGCTATGAGCAGTTCTTC.